This T cell receptor (beta chain) derives from a study of T cells in Graves' hyperthyroidism and ophthalmopathy. Study results and limitations: Model-based prediction identified ophthalmopathy a median roughly 5.9 months prior to its onset.

CDR1 is LGHDT, CDR2 YNNKEL, per germline (reference sequence). The CDR3 has 15 amino acids. V was trimmed by 2 bases and J by 0 bases, leaving 8 bases between them. As to this clonotype: Its antigen is currently unknown.

The source material, RNA transcripts, was used to amplify TCR beta CDR3 regions. HTBI primers were used for first-round RT-PCR of the TCR CDR3. TCRdb independently ran MiXCR on the multiplex PCR reads; one entry per CDR3 protein. The data show 550,000 to 800,000 distinct CDR3 sequences, around 15% seen once. The clonotype was recovered from a man in his fifties with Graves' hyperthyroidism. Sequencing was performed on blood. The chain joins TRBV3-1 to TRBJ1-3; unclear D gene. CDR3 loop: CASSQQLPSGNTIYF. In DNA form, the CDR3 reads TGTGCCAGCAGCCAACAGTTGCCCTCTGGAAACACCATATATTTT.